This T cell receptor (beta chain) derives from a study of OX40 agonist ivuxolimab in advanced cancers. General study findings and limits: CD4+ and CD8+ blood T cells expanded clonally by week 6 at 0.1 to 3.0 mg/kg. In CD8+ T cells, expanded clones were on average more numerous than in CD4+.

V was trimmed by 4 bases and J by 1 base, leaving 11 bases between them. Germline CDR1 and CDR2: SQVTM and ANQGSEA. CDR3 length: 14 amino acids. If patients had autoimmune disease history or systemic immunosuppression, they were excluded. As for this clone: Its antigen is unknown.

Some clones are missing from TCRdb's copy, which holds only in-frame ones; the method was immunoSEQ multiplex PCR. The sample consists of tens of thousands of clones, 88% of them appearing once. The sample consisted of CD4+ or CD8+ T cells sorted from blood, taken in a trial of the OX40 agonist ivuxolimab. This chain links TRBV29-1 with TRBJ2-1; D remains unclear. This receptor was taken from an adult with an advanced solid tumor such as melanoma, head and neck, liver or kidney cancer. In DNA, the CDR3 is TGCAGCGTTGTAGGCGGCGGTTCCTACAATGAGCAGTTCTTC. It is translated as CSVVGGGSYNEQFF.